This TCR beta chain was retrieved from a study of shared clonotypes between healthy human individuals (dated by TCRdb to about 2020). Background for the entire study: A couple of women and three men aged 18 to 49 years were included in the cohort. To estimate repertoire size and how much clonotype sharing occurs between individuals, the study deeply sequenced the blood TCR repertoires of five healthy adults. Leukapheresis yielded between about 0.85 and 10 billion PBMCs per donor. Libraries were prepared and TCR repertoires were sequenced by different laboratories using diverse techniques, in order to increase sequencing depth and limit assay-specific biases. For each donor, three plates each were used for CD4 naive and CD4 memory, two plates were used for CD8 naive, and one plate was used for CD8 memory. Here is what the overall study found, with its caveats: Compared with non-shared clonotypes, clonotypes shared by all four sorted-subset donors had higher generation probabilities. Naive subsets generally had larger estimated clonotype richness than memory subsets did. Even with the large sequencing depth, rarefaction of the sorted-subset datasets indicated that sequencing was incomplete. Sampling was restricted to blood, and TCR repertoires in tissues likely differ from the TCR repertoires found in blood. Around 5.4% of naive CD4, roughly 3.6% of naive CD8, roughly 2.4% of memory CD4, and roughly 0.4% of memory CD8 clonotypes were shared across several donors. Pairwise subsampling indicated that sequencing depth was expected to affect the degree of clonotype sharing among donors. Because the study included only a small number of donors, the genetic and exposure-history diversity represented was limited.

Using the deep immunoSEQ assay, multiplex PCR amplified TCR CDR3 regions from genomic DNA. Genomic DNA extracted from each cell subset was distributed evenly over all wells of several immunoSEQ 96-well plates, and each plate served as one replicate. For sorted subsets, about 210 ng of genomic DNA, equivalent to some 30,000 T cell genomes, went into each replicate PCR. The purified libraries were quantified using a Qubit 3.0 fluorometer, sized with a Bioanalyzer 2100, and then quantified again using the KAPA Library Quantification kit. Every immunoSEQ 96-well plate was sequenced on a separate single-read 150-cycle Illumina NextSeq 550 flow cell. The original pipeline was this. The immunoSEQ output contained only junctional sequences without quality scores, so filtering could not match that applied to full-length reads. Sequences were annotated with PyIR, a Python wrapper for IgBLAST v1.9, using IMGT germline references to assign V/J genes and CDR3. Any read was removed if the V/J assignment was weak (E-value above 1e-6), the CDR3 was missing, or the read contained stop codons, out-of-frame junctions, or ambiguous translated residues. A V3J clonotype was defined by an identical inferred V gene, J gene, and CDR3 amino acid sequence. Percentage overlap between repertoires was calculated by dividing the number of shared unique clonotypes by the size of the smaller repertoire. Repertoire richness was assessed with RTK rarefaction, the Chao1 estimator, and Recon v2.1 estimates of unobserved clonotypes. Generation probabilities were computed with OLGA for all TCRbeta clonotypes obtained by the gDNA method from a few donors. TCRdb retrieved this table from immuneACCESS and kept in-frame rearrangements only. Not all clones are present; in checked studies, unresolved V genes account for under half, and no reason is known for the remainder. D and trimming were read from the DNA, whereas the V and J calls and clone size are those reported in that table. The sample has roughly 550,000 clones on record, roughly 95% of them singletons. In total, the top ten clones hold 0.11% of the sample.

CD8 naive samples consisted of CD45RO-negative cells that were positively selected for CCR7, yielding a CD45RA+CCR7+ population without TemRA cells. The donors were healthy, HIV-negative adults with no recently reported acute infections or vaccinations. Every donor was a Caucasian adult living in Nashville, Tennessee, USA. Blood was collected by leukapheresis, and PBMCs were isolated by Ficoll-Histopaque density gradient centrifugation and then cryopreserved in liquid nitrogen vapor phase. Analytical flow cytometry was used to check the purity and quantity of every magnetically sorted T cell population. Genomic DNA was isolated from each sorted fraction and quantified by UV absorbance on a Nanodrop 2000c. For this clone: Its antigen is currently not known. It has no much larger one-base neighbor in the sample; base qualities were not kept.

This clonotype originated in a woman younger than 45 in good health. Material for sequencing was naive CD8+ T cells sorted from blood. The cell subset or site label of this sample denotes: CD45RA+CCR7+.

The nucleotide sequence reads as follows: TGTGCCAGCAGCTTGGCCGCCGGTAGCGGAATTTCATACGAGCAGTACTTC. Its translation reads: CASSLAAGSGISYEQYF. The rearrangement joined TRBV5-6 to TRBJ2-7, and possibly TRBD2, on 6 matching bases. CDR1 SGHDT and CDR2 YYEEEE are derived from the germline V gene. The CDR3 holds 17 amino acids from the cysteine to the phenylalanine. Here the CDR3 DNA is all that survives: 51 bases in frame from base 1. V sheds 0 bases and J sheds 4 bases, leaving 20 bases between their ends.